This TCR beta chain was sequenced in a study of Graves' ophthalmopathy and Graves' hyperthyroidism. Germline V gene sequence: CDR1 MNHEY, CDR2 SVGAGI. V was clipped by 0 bases and J by 9 bases; unmatched bases: 5. CDR3 size: 16 residues. This clonotype was seen once. Its antigen remains unknown. Orbital computed tomography, together with clinical symptoms, serum thyroxine, TRAb and thyroid ultrasound, was used for diagnosis. The PBMCs had their origin in roughly 10 ml of fresh peripheral blood. Notes on the study in general: Most thyroid clonotypes expanded beyond 0.001 frequency were also found in blood. Ophthalmopathy progression cases were predicted by the model with about 70% sensitivity and about 72% specificity.

RNA transcripts served as template for amplifying TCR beta CDR3 sequences. HTBI primers served in a first-round RT-PCR, which a second-round multiplex PCR followed. TCRdb analysed the multiplex PCR reads with MiXCR anew, one entry per CDR3 protein. The data show about 180,000 distinct CDR3 sequences, with 30% to 45% seen just once and around 5.8% held by the top ten. The gene calls are TRBV6-5 and TRBJ1-6; 10 nucleotides agree with TRBD1. Sequences were obtained from peripheral blood. The receptor was isolated from a woman in her forties with Graves' ophthalmopathy. DNA for the CDR3: TGTGCCAGCAGTTACTCCCGGGACAGGGGTAGTTCACCCCTCCACTTT. Encoded protein: CASSYSRDRGSSPLHF.